One sample yielded the 13 T cell receptor beta chains listed below, sequenced in a study of T cell repertoires in cytomegalovirus infection. TCRdb re-called the reads through MiXCR, storing one row per CDR3 protein. The data show nearly 650,000 distinct CDR3 sequences, 20% to 25% seen once. What was sequenced was CD8+ T cells from PBMCs. These receptors were taken from a human donor in good health (CMV status not recorded). Some clones in this sample may be carry-over from other donors' samples.

In this sample, this clonotype turned up many times. The chain joins TRBV7-8 to TRBJ2-1; TRBD2 matches 16 bases. This CDR3 comprises 19 residues. CDR1 and CDR2 from the germline V gene are SGHVS and FQNEAQ. Unmatched junction bases numbered 11, after V lost 2 bases and J lost 7 bases. The CDR3, as DNA: TGTGCCAGCAGCTTACCCGGGACGGGGACTAGCGGGGGGGGTAATGAGCAGTTCTTC. Protein product: CASSLPGTGTSGGGNEQFF.

This clonotype was counted a few times. The chain employs TRBV12-3 or TRBV12-4 and TRBJ2-3; D call uncertain. V was shortened by 7 bases and J by 6 bases, with 11 bases between the two germline ends. The CDR3 length is 12 residues. The CDR3 DNA follows: TGTGCCAGCACCCCTAGTTGGGATACGCAGTATTTT. Residues: CASTPSWDTQYF.

This clonotype appeared a few times. This chain joins TRBV7-9 and TRBJ1-2, with TRBD1 matching over 8 bases. Germline-derived CDR1 and CDR2 are SEHNR and FQNEAQ (reference sequence). The CDR3 sequence is 16 residues long. V shed 2 bases, J shed 5 bases, and the junction held 10 bases outside the gene matches. Here the CDR3 reads CASSLMTGVDEYGYTF. In nucleotides, the CDR3 is TGTGCCAGCAGCTTAATGACAGGGGTAGATGAGTATGGCTACACCTTC. Combining the CDR3 with reference TRBV7-9 and TRBJ1-2 gives the whole variable domain DTGVSQNPRHKITKRGQNVTFRCDPISEHNRLYWYRQTLGQGPEFLTYFQNEAQLEKSRLLSDRFSAERPKGSFSTLEIQRTEQGDSAMYLCASSLMTGVDEYGYTFGSGTRLTVV.

This clonotype appeared many times. V usage is TRBV7-8 and J usage is TRBJ2-1, with 10 bases aligning to TRBD2. CDR3 length: 18 amino acids. The V and J ends lost 2 bases and 6 bases, in that order; junction bases with no gene match: 13. The germline gives CDR1 SGHVS, CDR2 FQNEAQ. This CDR3 reads CASSLPLSGGAPGNEQFF. The CDR3 bases are TGTGCCAGCAGCTTACCGCTAAGCGGGGGGGCCCCAGGCAATGAGCAGTTCTTC.

This clonotype was seen repeatedly, ten times or more. This chain uses TRBV7-6 with TRBJ2-7, with D tentatively TRBD2 (6 bases). V was clipped by 1 base and J by 2 bases, with 9 bases between them. The CDR3 totals 14 residues. Germline V gene lookup returns CDR1 SGHVS and CDR2 FNYEAQ. CDR3 sequence reads: CASSLDPGAYEQYF. Here the CDR3 DNA reads TGTGCCAGCAGCTTAGATCCGGGGGCCTACGAGCAGTACTTC.

This clonotype was observed a handful of times. The chain links TRBV27 to TRBJ1-2, with 10 bases identical to TRBD1. Per germline, CDR1 MNHEY and CDR2 SMNVEV (reference sequence). CDR3 length: 15 amino acids. Trimming cost V 5 bases and J 2 bases; bases outside gene matches: 5. CDR3 protein: CASSTSGQGNYGYTF. CDR3 nucleotides: TGTGCCAGCAGTACCTCGGGACAGGGGAACTATGGCTACACCTTC.

This clonotype was detected only a few times. V is TRBV12-3 or TRBV12-4 and J is TRBJ2-7; the D is unclear. The CDR3 contains 15 residues. V was clipped by 3 bases and J by 1 base, with 13 bases between them. DNA for the CDR3: TGTGCCAGCAGTTTCGGGCCTTACGGGTCCTACGAGCAGTACTTC. This sequence encodes CASSFGPYGSYEQYF.

This clonotype has more than one count but fewer than ten. The V call is TRBV29-1, the J call TRBJ1-1; D is unclear. CDR1 and CDR2 (germline): SQVTM, ANQGSEA. Trimming stripped 7 bases from V and 3 bases from J, with 9 bases between. The CDR3 is made up of 11 amino acids. CDR3 amino acids: CSAGRDTEAFF. CDR3 DNA sequence: TGCAGCGCTGGGCGGGACACTGAAGCTTTCTTT.

This chain connects TRBV7-9 to TRBJ1-1, with D tentatively TRBD1 (6 bases). Germline V gene data show CDR1 as SEHNR and CDR2 as FQNEAQ (reference sequence). The CDR3 has 13 amino acids. The V end was cut by 3 bases, the J end by 7 bases, with 12 bases between. The CDR3 DNA reads TGTGCCAGCAGCTTCCCAGGGACACGTGAAGCTTTCTTT. It encodes CASSFPGTREAFF.

A few counts support this clonotype. The chain employs TRBV14 and TRBJ2-1; TRBD2 might be the D (5 bases). V lost 1 base and J lost 3, with 13 bases in between. Germline loops: CDR1 SGHDN, CDR2 FVKESK. The CDR3 has 16 amino acids. The CDR3, as DNA: TGTGCCAGCAGCCAAGGGACGGGATTTAACTACAATGAGCAGTTCTTC. Translation gives CASSQGTGFNYNEQFF.

The CDR3: CASSQGTYLEQDQDSGQFF. The CDR3 DNA sequence: TGCGCCAGCAGCCAAGGTACCTACCTTGAACAAGACCAAGACTCAGGGCAGTTCTTC. The chain combines TRBV4-1 with TRBJ2-1, with D uncertain. The germline gives CDR1 MGHRA, CDR2 YSYEKL. The length of the CDR3 is 19 residues. V lost 1 base and J 12 bases, leaving 31 bases between the germline ends.

The rearrangement uses TRBV7-6 and TRBJ2-7; TRBD1 might be the D (5 bases). Germline V gene data show CDR1 as SGHVS and CDR2 as FNYEAQ. V dropped 4 bases and J dropped 7 bases, with 17 bases sitting between them. The length of the CDR3 is 14 residues. CDR3 coding DNA: TGTGCCAGCAGCTCGACAGCCGGTATACTAGAGCAGTACTTC. Translation: CASSSTAGILEQYF.

There are a few counts of this clonotype. This chain joins TRBV5-1 and TRBJ2-1; the match to TRBD1 covers 9 bases. V gave up 3 bases and J gave up 5 bases; unmatched junction bases: 6. Germline values: CDR1 SGHRS, CDR2 YFSETQ. The CDR3 loop spans 15 amino acids. CDR3 sequence (DNA): TGCGCCAGCAGCTCATGGACAGGGGACGACAATGAGCAGTTCTTC. Translation gives CASSSWTGDDNEQFF.